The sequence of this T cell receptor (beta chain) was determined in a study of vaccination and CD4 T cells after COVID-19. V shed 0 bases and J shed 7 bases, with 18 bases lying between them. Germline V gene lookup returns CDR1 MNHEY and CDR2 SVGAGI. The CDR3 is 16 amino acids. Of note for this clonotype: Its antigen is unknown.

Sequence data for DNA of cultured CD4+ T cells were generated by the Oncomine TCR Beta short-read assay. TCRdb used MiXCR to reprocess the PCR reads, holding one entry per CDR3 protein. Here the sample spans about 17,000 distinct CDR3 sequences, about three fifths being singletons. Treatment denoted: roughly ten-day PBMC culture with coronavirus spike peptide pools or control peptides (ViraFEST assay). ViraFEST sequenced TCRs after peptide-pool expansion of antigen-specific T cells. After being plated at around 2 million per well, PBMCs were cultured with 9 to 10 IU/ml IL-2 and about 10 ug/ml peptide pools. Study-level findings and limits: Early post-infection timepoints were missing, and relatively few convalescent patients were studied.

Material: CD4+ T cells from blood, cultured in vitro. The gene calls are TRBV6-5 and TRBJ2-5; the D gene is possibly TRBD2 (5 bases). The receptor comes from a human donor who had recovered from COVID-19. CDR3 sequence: CASSYSRGRNVGTQYF. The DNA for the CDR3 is TGTGCCAGCAGTTACTCACGCGGGCGAAATGTAGGGACCCAGTACTTC.